Sequencing of this T cell receptor (beta chain) was carried out in a study of blood T cell repertoires in COVID-19. Study background: The United States, Italy and Spain provided the acute and convalescent COVID-19 samples. In each case, the material was cDNA or gDNA derived from T cells, B-cell-depleted T cells, or PBMCs.

J lost 2 bases, V lost 5 bases, and 9 bases had no gene match. This CDR3 comprises 15 residues. The germline V gene encodes CDR1 SGHRS and CDR2 YFSETQ. Only in-frame clones appear in the TCRdb table, and some are missing; sequencing was by immunoSEQ multiplex PCR. The sample lists some 14,000 clones, approximately 88% occurring once. Sequencing was performed on peripheral blood. The source of this sequence is a woman between 65 and 79 years old in a cohort sampled during active or convalescent COVID-19. V and J are TRBV5-1 and TRBJ2-5; 7 nucleotides line up with TRBD1. CDR3: CASRGIGTAQETQYF. In DNA form, the CDR3 reads TGCGCCAGCAGAGGGATAGGGACAGCTCAAGAGACCCAGTACTTC.